This T cell receptor (beta chain) comes out of a study of blood T cell repertoires in COVID-19. Per germline, CDR1 MNHEY and CDR2 SMNVEV (reference sequence). CDR3 size: 17 residues. Between the trimmed V and J ends, which lost 2 bases and 8 bases, there was a span of 21 bases. In the original analysis: Counts of nucleated cells, estimated from reference gene primer amplification, were obtained. Some clones are missing from TCRdb's copy, which holds only in-frame ones; the method was immunoSEQ multiplex PCR. V, J and clone size derive from that table, while D and trimming were established from the DNA sequence. The sample carries more than 250,000 clones, about four fifths recorded once.

The J gene is TRBJ1-4, the V gene TRBV27; no reliable D call. The source of this sequence is a woman aged 50 to 60 with acute or convalescent COVID-19. The sequenced material came from peripheral blood. Here the CDR3 reads CASSLRSSPFRREKLFF. CDR3 in DNA: TGTGCCAGCAGTTTAAGGTCCTCCCCATTCCGGCGGGAAAAACTGTTTTTT.